Presented here are 10 T cell receptor beta chains from one specimen sequenced in a study of memory CD4+ T cells and cytomegalovirus serostatus. The method was immunoSEQ multiplex PCR; TCRdb's version includes in-frame clones alone and lacks a portion of them. The sample contains about 50,000 clones, over 75% of which appear only once. The sort gate was single viable CD3+CD4+CD8-CD45RO+ cells for memory CD4+ T cells. Sequencing used memory CD4+ T cells from blood. These receptors originate from an adult in good health and CMV-seronegative.

The V gene is TRBV5-5, the J gene TRBJ1-4, with unresolved D. The germline V gene encodes CDR1 SGHKS and CDR2 YYEKEE (reference sequence). The CDR3 is 15 amino acids. Deletions cut 1 base from V and 0 bases from J, with 7 bases between. The CDR3 DNA reads TGTGCCAGCAGCTTGCGGGAAGCAACTAATGAAAAACTGTTTTTT. It specifies CASSLREATNEKLFF.

In DNA form, the CDR3 reads TGTGCCAGCAGTGTTAATCAGGCAGATACGCAGTATTTT. Translating it yields CASSVNQADTQYF. The chain employs TRBV2 and TRBJ2-3; no definite D call. The CDR3 loop spans 13 amino acids. The germline V gene has CDR1 SNHLY and CDR2 FYNNEI. V was pared by 4 bases and J by 4 bases, with 9 bases between.

In nucleotides, the CDR3 is TGTGCCAGCAGCTCTACAGGGGGTAGCCTCTACGAGCAGTACTTC. Translated, it gives CASSSTGGSLYEQYF. The chain has TRBV5-5 and TRBJ2-7; 8 bases fit TRBD1. The CDR3 contains 15 residues. The ends lost 3 bases at V and 3 bases at J; junction bases unmatched: 8. Germline CDR1 and CDR2: SGHKS and YYEKEE (reference sequence).

V gene TRBV2 combines with J gene TRBJ1-4, with D perhaps TRBD1 (6 bases). There are 14 residues in the CDR3. Germline V gene sequence: CDR1 SNHLY, CDR2 FYNNEI. V gave up 2 bases and J gave up 8 bases, with 12 bases separating them. The CDR3 loop is CASSEQGPTEKLFF. CDR3 sequence (DNA): TGTGCCAGCAGTGAACAGGGGCCCACCGAAAAACTGTTTTTT.

The V call is TRBV5-1, the J call TRBJ2-1, with D perhaps matching TRBD1 or TRBD2 (5 bases each). Germline assignment: CDR1 SGHRS and CDR2 YFSETQ. The CDR3 is 15 amino acids. Trimming removed 0 bases from V and 9 bases from J, with 16 bases in between. The CDR3 bases are TGCGCCAGCAGCTTGGGGGTAGGAGACAGCGGTGAGCAGTTCTTC. Translated: CASSLGVGDSGEQFF.

V gene TRBV5-1 combines with J gene TRBJ2-5; tentatively, D is TRBD1 (5 bases). V was cut by 4 bases and J by 0 bases, with 13 bases left in between. Germline CDR1 is SGHRS and CDR2 is YFSETQ. The CDR3 extends over 15 amino acids. The CDR3 DNA sequence: TGCGCCAGCAGCCTAATCCCAGGGTACCAAGAGACCCAGTACTTC. Protein sequence: CASSLIPGYQETQYF.

This rearrangement joins TRBV9 to TRBJ1-3; no reliable D call. In germline, CDR1 is SGDLS, CDR2 YYNGEE. Trimming removed 4 bases from V and 4 bases from J, with 18 bases in between. The CDR3 covers 16 residues. The CDR3 protein is CASSFLGSVGGNTIYF. DNA for the CDR3: TGTGCCAGCAGCTTCCTCGGCAGTGTAGGGGGAAACACCATATATTTT.

The gene calls are TRBV5-1 and TRBJ2-7, with D maybe TRBD2 (7 bases). CDR1 and CDR2 from the germline V gene are SGHRS and YFSETQ. CDR3 length equals 13 residues. V shed 3 bases and J shed 4 bases, with 11 bases lying between them. In DNA, the CDR3 is TGCGCCAGCAGCTGGGGAGGGGGGTACGAGCAGTACTTC. Its protein product is CASSWGGGYEQYF.

The V gene is TRBV2, the J gene TRBJ1-2; a possible D gene is TRBD1 (5 bases). The length of the CDR3 is 15 residues. Per the germline V gene, CDR1 is SNHLY and CDR2 is FYNNEI. Trimming took 7 bases from V and 4 from J, leaving 19 bases between them. Written as DNA, the CDR3 is TGTGCCAGCACCAGTTCCCCCGGGACGGGCTATGGCTACACCTTC. This encodes CASTSSPGTGYGYTF. The whole variable domain, remainder taken from reference TRBV2 and TRBJ1-2, is EPEVTQTPSHQVTQMGQEVILRCVPISNHLYFYWYRQILGQKVEFLVSFYNNEISEKSEIFDDQFSVERPDGSNFTLKIRSTKLEDSAMYFCASTSSPGTGYGYTFGSGTRLTVV.

The chain links TRBV10-1 to TRBJ1-3; a possible D gene is TRBD1 (5 bases). This CDR3 region has 20 residues. CDR1 and CDR2 from the germline V gene are WNHNN and SYGVQD (reference sequence). Deletions cut 6 bases from V and 0 bases from J, with 27 bases between. CDR3 bases: TGCGCCAGCAGCCCGGGGGGAAGCTACCCAACCAACCGCTCTGGAAACACCATATATTTT. Its protein product is CASSPGGSYPTNRSGNTIYF.